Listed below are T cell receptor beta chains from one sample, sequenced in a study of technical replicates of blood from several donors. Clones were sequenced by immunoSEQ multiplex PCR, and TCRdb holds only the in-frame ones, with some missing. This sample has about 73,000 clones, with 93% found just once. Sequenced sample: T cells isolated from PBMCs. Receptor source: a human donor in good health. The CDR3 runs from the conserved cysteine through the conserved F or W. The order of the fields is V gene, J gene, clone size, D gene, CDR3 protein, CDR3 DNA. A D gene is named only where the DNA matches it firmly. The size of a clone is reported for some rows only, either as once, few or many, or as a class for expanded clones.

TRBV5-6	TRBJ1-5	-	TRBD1	CASSYGTGRRQPQHF	TGTGCCAGCAGTTATGGGACAGGGCGACGTCAGCCCCAGCATTTT
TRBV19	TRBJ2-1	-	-	CASSIGSKENNEQFF	TGTGCCAGTAGTATAGGCTCGAAGGAGAACAATGAGCAGTTCTTC
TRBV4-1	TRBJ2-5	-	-	CASSQAAGTQYF	TGCGCCAGCAGCCAAGCGGCGGGTACCCAGTACTTC
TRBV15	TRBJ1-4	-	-	CATSRAPGEKLFF	TGTGCCACCAGCAGGGCCCCTGGTGAAAAACTGTTTTTT
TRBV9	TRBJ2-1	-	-	CASSVGQWRATEQFF	TGTGCCAGCAGCGTAGGACAGTGGAGAGCCACTGAGCAGTTCTTC
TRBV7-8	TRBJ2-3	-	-	CASSLAGLRWDTQYF	TGTGCCAGCAGCTTGGCGGGCCTTAGGTGGGATACGCAGTATTTT
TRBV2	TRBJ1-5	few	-	CASSSGVYSNQPQHF	TGTGCCAGCAGTTCAGGGGTTTATAGCAATCAGCCCCAGCATTTT
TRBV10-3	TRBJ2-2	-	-	CAISLPGTNNGELFF	TGTGCCATCAGCCTTCCCGGGACAAACAACGGGGAGCTGTTTTTT
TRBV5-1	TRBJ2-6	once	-	CASSVQGAGANVLTF	TGCGCCAGCAGCGTACAGGGAGCAGGGGCCAACGTCCTGACTTTC
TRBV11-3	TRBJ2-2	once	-	CASSLLGGMNTGELFF	TGTGCCAGCAGCTTATTAGGGGGAATGAACACCGGGGAGCTGTTTTTT
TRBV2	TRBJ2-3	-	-	CASSDRTTANRADTQYF	TGTGCCAGCAGTGATCGGACTACTGCGAATAGGGCAGATACGCAGTATTTT
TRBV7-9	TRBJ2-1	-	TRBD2	CASSFPGGLYNEQFF	TGTGCCAGCAGCTTTCCGGGAGGCCTATACAATGAGCAGTTCTTC
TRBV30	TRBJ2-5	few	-	CAWSVNQETQYF	TGTGCCTGGAGTGTTAACCAAGAGACCCAGTACTTC
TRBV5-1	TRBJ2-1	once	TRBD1	CASSSGTGGNEQFF	TGCGCCAGCAGCTCCGGGACAGGGGGCAATGAGCAGTTCTTC
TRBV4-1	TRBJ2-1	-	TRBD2	CASSGLAVYNEQFF	TGCGCCAGCAGCGGACTAGCGGTTTACAATGAGCAGTTCTTC
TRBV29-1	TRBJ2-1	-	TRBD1	CSVEVPGQGSNEQFF	TGCAGCGTTGAAGTGCCGGGACAGGGTAGCAATGAGCAGTTCTTC
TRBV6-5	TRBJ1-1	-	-	CASSPPGGAEAFF	TGTGCCAGCAGTCCTCCGGGGGGGGCTGAAGCTTTCTTT
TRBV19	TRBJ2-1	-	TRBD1	CASSIVRDSEQFF	TGTGCCAGTAGTATAGTTCGGGACAGCGAGCAGTTCTTC
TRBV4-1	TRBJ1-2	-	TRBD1	CASSQKGQGAVDYGYTF	TGCGCCAGCAGCCAAAAAGGACAGGGGGCGGTGGACTATGGCTACACCTTC